The sequence of this T cell receptor (beta chain) was determined in a study of T cells in Graves' hyperthyroidism and ophthalmopathy. This clonotype was detected many times. If no ophthalmopathy progression occurred within 18 months, Graves' hyperthyroidism was stable. Germline loops: CDR1 SGHKS, CDR2 YYEKEE (reference sequence). The CDR3 contains 12 residues. Trimming removed 9 bases at V and 6 bases at J, with 16 bases between. Amplified TCR beta CDR3 regions derived from RNA transcripts. The TCR CDR3 was amplified in a first-round RT-PCR using the HTBI primer set. MiXCR, applied by TCRdb to the multiplex PCR reads, yields one record per CDR3 protein. The sample shows 500,000 to 750,000 distinct CDR3 sequences, around a sixth of them seen only once.

The chain combines TRBV5-5 with TRBJ2-7; D remains unclear. Sequenced: blood. The TCR originated in a woman between 25 and 40 years old with Graves' hyperthyroidism. The CDR3 sequence is CATHNYPSEQYF. For the CDR3, the DNA is TGTGCCACCCATAATTATCCGTCCGAGCAGTACTTC.